Here is one TCR beta chain with its context. Its antigen is not known. The sample is drawn from a study of lymphopenia after photon versus proton radiotherapy. General study findings and limits: Better survival with proton therapy was suggested as possible, not demonstrated. Photon-treated patients lost naive T cells and TCR diversity; proton-treated stayed stable. Post-nadir diversity loss with photons came from oligoclonal expansion, particularly CD8+ Temra cells.

Trimming took 5 bases from V and 7 from J, leaving 21 bases between them. CDR1 and CDR2 (germline): LNHDA, SQIVND (reference sequence). The CDR3 consists of 16 residues. The method was immunoSEQ multiplex PCR; TCRdb's version includes in-frame clones alone and lacks a portion of them. The sample lists approximately 80,000 clones, around 80% seen once, with over 1.1% in the top ten. This sample comprised peripheral blood, obtained from a patient treated with proton-based radiotherapy. The sequence was obtained from a man in his 60s with pancreatic cancer. The chain joins TRBV19 to TRBJ1-5; possible D gene TRBD1, 5 bases. CDR3 loop: CASSVGGEGWKQPQHF. As DNA, the CDR3 is TGTGCCAGTAGTGTGGGTGGAGAGGGGTGGAAACAGCCCCAGCATTTT.